Presented here are 29 T cell receptor beta chains from one specimen sequenced in a study of T cells in Graves' hyperthyroidism and ophthalmopathy (dated by TCRdb to 2018 to 2020). The library was obtained by multiplex PCR. The reads were generated on an Illumina HiSeq 2000. The TCR beta CDR3 regions were amplified from the RNA transcripts. A first-round RT-PCR of the TCR CDR3 used the HTBI primer set with the Qiagen OneStep RT-PCR kit. Starting from the raw public reads, TCRdb applied fastp trimming at Q25, assembled clones with MiXCR and retained in-frame beta chains. Under each unique CDR3 protein, matching rows form one entry showing the most common genes and DNA. The sample records about 740,000 distinct CDR3 sequences, roughly 15% of which are singletons. The top ten clones comprise roughly 10% of the sample. The sample was blood. These receptors came from a young woman with Graves' hyperthyroidism.

The chain couples TRBV18 to TRBJ1-4; D gene uncertain. Trimming removed 3 bases at V and 7 bases at J, with 15 bases between. This CDR3 contains 15 residues. Germline V gene data show CDR1 as KGHSH and CDR2 as LQKENI. The CDR3 coding sequence is TGTGCCAGCTCACCCCCTGGGTTTTCAAGTGAAAAACTGTTTTTT. Its translation is CASSPPGFSSEKLFF.

There are many counts of this clonotype. The chain recombines TRBV20-1 with TRBJ2-1, with D perhaps matching TRBD1 or TRBD2 (6 bases each). Germline V CDR1 and CDR2: DFQATT, SNEGSKA (reference sequence). This CDR3 comprises 14 residues. Trimming cost V 3 bases and J 0 bases, with 9 bases left between them. The chain's CDR3 is CSASGGPSYNEQFF. The CDR3 coding sequence is TGCAGTGCTAGCGGGGGCCCCTCCTACAATGAGCAGTTCTTC.

The chain has TRBV19 and TRBJ1-2, with 10 bases matching TRBD1. Germline trimming cut 0 bases from V and 4 bases from J; bases unmatched to any gene: 5. CDR1 and CDR2 (germline): LNHDA, SQIVND (reference sequence). The CDR3 consists of 16 residues. The CDR3 nucleotides read TGTGCCAGTAGTATAGATCCAGGGACAGGGGCCTATGGCTACACCTTC. The encoded protein is CASSIDPGTGAYGYTF.

At least ten counts were recorded for this clonotype. The rearrangement joins TRBV7-3 to TRBJ2-3, with no clear D. The CDR3 covers 16 residues. Trimming removed 2 bases from V and 2 bases from J, with 14 bases in between. Germline CDR1 reads SGHTA; CDR2 reads FQGTGA. This CDR3 reads CASSLSSPRPTDTQYF. Written as DNA, the CDR3 is TGTGCCAGCAGCTTATCTAGTCCACGGCCCACAGATACGCAGTATTTT.

This clonotype came up many times. This chain links TRBV5-1 with TRBJ1-1; no firm D call. CDR1 is SGHRS and CDR2 is YFSETQ in the germline V gene. The CDR3 runs 17 residues. The V end lost 4 bases, the J end lost 7 bases, and 26 bases lay between the germline ends. The CDR3 reads CASSLTGSTDRVGEAFF. The CDR3 DNA is TGCGCCAGCAGCCTCACCGGGAGTACAGATAGGGTGGGTGAAGCTTTCTTT.

The V gene is TRBV12-3 or TRBV12-4, the J gene TRBJ1-2; TRBD1 matches 8 bases. The CDR3 is 13 residues long. V dropped 6 bases and J dropped 4; count of bases not matched to a gene: 4. DNA for the CDR3: TGTGCCAGCAGCGGAGACAGGGGCTATGGCTACACCTTC. This translates into CASSGDRGYGYTF.

There are a few counts of this clonotype. This may come from a read error, since a much larger clone is one base off. The J gene is TRBJ2-5, the V gene TRBV2, with 9 bases fitting TRBD2. In germline, CDR1 is SNHLY, CDR2 FYNNEI. The V gene end was trimmed by 3 bases and the J gene end by 9 bases; junction bases not matched to a gene: 17. CDR3 length: 17 residues. The CDR3, as DNA: TGTGCCAGCAGTGAGGGAAGACTAGCGGTCCGGTGGGAGCCCCAGTACTTC. It codes for CASSEGRLAVRWEPQYF.

Concerning this clonotype: A much larger clone differs from this one at a single base, so this may be a read error. The gene calls are TRBV20-1 and TRBJ2-1, with 7 bases that match TRBD2. Matching the DNA end better, TRBJ2-7 makes the J call doubtful. The length of the CDR3 is 14 residues. Germline V gene lookup returns CDR1 DFQATT and CDR2 SNEGSKA (reference sequence). DNA of the CDR3: TGCAGTGCTGTAATAGCGGGTCCTTACAATGAGCAGTACTTC. As protein: CSAVIAGPYNEQYF.

J is TRBJ2-7 and V is TRBV10-1; 11 bases line up with TRBD2. The CDR3 length is 17 residues. Trimming removed 7 bases from V and 4 bases from J; junction bases left unmatched: 15. Germline lookup yields CDR1 WNHNN and CDR2 SYGVQD (reference sequence). In nucleotides, the CDR3 is TGCGCCAGCACCTACCCGGGACTAGCGGCGATGTTGTACGAGCAGTACTTC. The encoded protein is CASTYPGLAAMLYEQYF.

This clonotype has a handful of counts. The chain uses TRBV20-1 and TRBJ2-7; tentative D call: TRBD1 (6 bases). V was cut by 3 bases and J by 7 bases, with 10 bases left in between. The CDR3 sequence is 11 residues long. Germline lookup yields CDR1 DFQATT and CDR2 SNEGSKA (reference sequence). The CDR3, as DNA: TGCAGTGCTAGCGCAGGGGTAGAGCAGTACTTC. The encoded protein is CSASAGVEQYF.

This clonotype was observed at least ten times. This chain uses TRBV7-8 with TRBJ2-7; D is perhaps TRBD1 (5 bases). The germline V and J ends were trimmed by 2 bases and 3 bases, with 14 bases remaining between them. Germline CDR1 is SGHVS and CDR2 is FQNEAQ. The CDR3 has 15 residues. The CDR3 DNA follows: TGTGCCAGCAGCTTACTCAGGGTTACAATCTACGAGCAGTACTTC. It is translated as CASSLLRVTIYEQYF.

This clonotype showed up many times. This rearrangement joins TRBV6-1 to TRBJ2-1; 10 nucleotides align to TRBD2. J gave up 12 bases and V 7 bases, and 12 bases lay outside the gene matches. CDR1 and CDR2 from the germline V gene are MNHNS and SASEGT. This CDR3 contains 14 residues. CDR3 bases: TGTGCCAGCACCGATAAACTAGCGGGATTACGGCAGTTCTTC. It translates to CASTDKLAGLRQFF.

This clonotype was picked up a small number of times. The rearrangement joins TRBV5-1 to TRBJ2-3; possibly TRBD2 for D (6 bases). The CDR3 spans 13 residues. With 4 bases removed from V and 2 bases from J, the gap between germline ends came to 8 bases. Germline V gives CDR1 SGHRS, CDR2 YFSETQ. The CDR3 spells CASSRGNTDTQYF. The CDR3 coding sequence is TGCGCCAGCAGCCGGGGGAACACAGATACGCAGTATTTT.

This clonotype was counted between two and nine times. The rearrangement joins TRBV5-1 to TRBJ2-5; D possibly matches TRBD1 or TRBD2 (5 bases each). Germline V CDR1 and CDR2: SGHRS, YFSETQ. V dropped 0 bases and J dropped 0 bases, with 15 bases sitting between them. The CDR3 extends over 17 amino acids. The CDR3 reads CASSLVRGFDYQETQYF. The CDR3 DNA is TGCGCCAGCAGCTTGGTCCGGGGCTTCGACTACCAAGAGACCCAGTACTTC. The entire variable domain, with the rest obtained from reference TRBV5-1 and TRBJ2-5, is as follows: KAGVTQTPRYLIKTRGQQVTLSCSPISGHRSVSWYQQTPGQGLQFLFEYFSETQRNKGNFPGRFSGRQFSNSRSEMNVSTLELGDSALYLCASSLVRGFDYQETQYFGPGTRLLVL.

This clonotype has a count of ten or more. The chain has TRBV30 and TRBJ2-5, with TRBD2 identical over 9 bases. The CDR3 covers 13 residues. The germline gives CDR1 GTSNPN, CDR2 SVGIG (reference sequence). Trimming at V came to 8 bases and at J to 6 bases, leaving 10 bases not matched to a gene. Here the CDR3 reads CAGLSGRSQTQYF. For the CDR3, the DNA is TGTGCCGGATTAAGCGGGAGGTCACAGACCCAGTACTTC.

The table lists this clonotype with many counts. The rearrangement uses TRBV14 and TRBJ2-7; D not certain. V shed 0 bases and J shed 3 bases, with 9 bases lying between them. This CDR3 contains 14 residues. Germline V gene sequence: CDR1 SGHDN, CDR2 FVKESK. The CDR3 DNA follows: TGTGCCAGCAGCCAAGATACGAGTGTCTACGAGCAGTACTTC. This translates into CASSQDTSVYEQYF.

V usage is TRBV19 and J usage is TRBJ1-1, with D unresolved. CDR3 length equals 14 residues. Trimming shortened V by 0 bases and J by 4 bases, and 9 bases separated the two germline ends. CDR1 is LNHDA and CDR2 is SQIVND in the germline V gene (reference sequence). CDR3 bases: TGTGCCAGTAGTATAGAGGGTCTGGGCACTGAAGCTTTCTTT. Its translation is CASSIEGLGTEAFF.

This chain joins TRBV12-3 or TRBV12-4 and TRBJ2-1; 7 bases fit TRBD2. With 4 bases clipped from V and 7 bases from J, the junction kept 10 bases outside the gene matches. The CDR3 is made up of 15 amino acids. Here the CDR3 reads CASSWGRAGENEQFF. The CDR3 coding sequence is TGTGCCAGCAGTTGGGGTAGGGCGGGAGAGAATGAGCAGTTCTTC.

This clonotype occurred many times. The gene calls are TRBV10-1 and TRBJ2-1, with a tentative D call TRBD2 (6 bases). This CDR3 has 14 amino acids. The germline V gene encodes CDR1 WNHNN and CDR2 SYGVQD (reference sequence). V lost 4 bases to trimming and J lost 4 bases, with 11 bases between them. CDR3 sequence reads: CASSGGTSYNEQFF. The CDR3 DNA is TGCGCCAGCAGTGGAGGGACTTCATACAATGAGCAGTTCTTC.

This clonotype was counted ten times or more. The rearrangement links TRBV11-2 to TRBJ2-7, with a possible D match to TRBD1 (6 bases). This CDR3 region has 16 residues. From germline, CDR1 is SGHAT and CDR2 FQNNGV. V lost 5 bases and J lost 5, with 22 bases in between. This CDR3 reads CASSPIPTGTPNEQYF. CDR3 sequence (DNA): TGTGCCAGCAGCCCCATCCCCACAGGGACGCCCAACGAGCAGTACTTC.

This clonotype was picked up many times. The V call is TRBV7-9, the J call TRBJ2-7; a possible D gene is TRBD1 (6 bases). CDR3 length equals 18 residues. The V gene's germline CDR1 is SEHNR and CDR2 FQNEAQ (reference sequence). V was trimmed by 1 base and J by 0 bases, leaving 19 bases between them. The chain's CDR3 is CASSLVHLRGQLSYEQYF. The CDR3 DNA reads as TGTGCCAGCAGCTTAGTTCATCTCAGGGGACAACTCTCCTACGAGCAGTACTTC.

This clonotype turned up a few times. The rearrangement links TRBV20-1 to TRBJ1-2, with D maybe TRBD1 (6 bases). Trimming cost V 5 bases and J 8 bases, with 18 bases left between them. The CDR3 has 13 residues. From germline, CDR1 is DFQATT and CDR2 SNEGSKA (reference sequence). The CDR3 region is CSAGTTGMGGYTF. The CDR3 bases are TGCAGTGCTGGGACTACAGGGATGGGAGGCTACACCTTC.

The genes are TRBV7-8 and TRBJ1-4; D not certain. The V gene lost 5 bases and the J gene lost 2 bases, with 24 bases spanning the gap. The CDR3 loop spans 19 amino acids. CDR1 is SGHVS, CDR2 FQNEAQ, per germline. The CDR3 DNA sequence: TGTGCCAGCAGCCCCCGTGGGCCCATTTTAATCGGGACTAATGAAAAACTGTTTTTT. Protein sequence: CASSPRGPILIGTNEKLFF.

This clonotype was seen ten or more times. The chain is built from TRBV11-1 and TRBJ2-5; 8 positions match TRBD2. This CDR3 is built from 16 residues. The V and J ends lost 2 bases and 0 bases, in that order; junction bases with no gene match: 5. CDR1 SGHAT and CDR2 FQDESV come from the germline V gene (reference sequence). The CDR3 DNA reads as TGTGCCAGCAGCTTATATAGCGGGGCGGACCAAGAGACCCAGTACTTC. Its protein is CASSLYSGADQETQYF.

This clonotype was observed a handful of times. J is TRBJ2-7 and V is TRBV6-5, with TRBD1 identical over 9 bases. V trimming: 0 bases; J trimming: 2 bases; junction bases outside the gene matches: 5. The CDR3 is 16 residues long. The germline V gene encodes CDR1 MNHEY and CDR2 SVGAGI. CDR3 coding DNA: TGTGCCAGCAGTTACTCATGGGACAGGGCCACCTACGAGCAGTACTTC. Translating gives CASSYSWDRATYEQYF.

The gene calls are TRBV4-1 and TRBJ1-1; D call uncertain. Per the germline V gene, CDR1 is MGHRA and CDR2 is YSYEKL. Trimming removed 3 bases at V and 1 base at J, with 15 bases between. The CDR3 extends over 16 amino acids. In DNA, the CDR3 is TGCGCCAGCAGCCATCCCCCCGTAGCGGCGAACACTGAAGCTTTCTTT. This gives the protein CASSHPPVAANTEAFF.

This clonotype was counted a few times. V gene TRBV12-3 or TRBV12-4 combines with J gene TRBJ1-5; 7 nucleotides line up with TRBD1. This CDR3 comprises 15 residues. V was pared by 0 bases and J by 5 bases, with 4 bases of the junction left unmatched. CDR3 sequence reads: CASSLATGPYQPQHF. CDR3 bases: TGTGCCAGCAGTTTAGCGACAGGGCCCTATCAGCCCCAGCATTTT.

V usage is TRBV2 and J usage is TRBJ2-5; D is unclear. The length of the CDR3 is 14 residues. Looked up from germline, CDR1 is SNHLY and CDR2 is FYNNEI. The V end was cut by 3 bases, the J end by 2 bases, with 10 bases between. The CDR3 region has the DNA TGTGCCAGCAGTGAGGGCCCGATTCAAGAGACCCAGTACTTC. This sequence encodes CASSEGPIQETQYF. Full variable domain (missing parts from reference TRBV2 and TRBJ2-5): EPEVTQTPSHQVTQMGQEVILRCVPISNHLYFYWYRQILGQKVEFLVSFYNNEISEKSEIFDDQFSVERPDGSNFTLKIRSTKLEDSAMYFCASSEGPIQETQYFGPGTRLLVL.

The chain is built from TRBV6-2 or TRBV6-3 and TRBJ1-6; the D gene is possibly TRBD1 (6 bases). Germline values: CDR1 MNHEY, CDR2 SVGEGT. V was cut by 0 bases and J by 10 bases, with 10 bases left in between. The CDR3 runs to 14 residues. Here the CDR3 reads CASSYSPGDSPLHF. In DNA form, the CDR3 reads TGTGCCAGCAGTTACTCTCCAGGGGACTCACCCCTCCACTTT.